These 17 T cell receptor beta chains were all obtained from the same sample, sequenced in a study of shared clonotypes between healthy human individuals (dated by TCRdb to the early 2020s). The library was obtained by the immunoSEQ multiplex PCR assay. TCRdb retrieved this table from immuneACCESS and kept in-frame rearrangements only. Not all clones are present; in checked studies, unresolved V genes account for under half, and no reason is known for the remainder. This sample comprises some 2,000,000 clones, over 85% of them detected only once. Of the sample, 0.1% to 0.15% falls within the top ten clones. What was sequenced was naive CD4+ T cells sorted from blood. Taken with the paper, the label for cell subset or site translates to: CD45RA+ positively selected. The receptors stem from a man younger than 35 in good health.

The chain's CDR3 is CASRTGDVGSPLHF. CDR3 nucleotides: TGCGCCAGCAGGACCGGCGACGTCGGGTCACCCCTCCACTTT. The rearrangement links TRBV10-2 to TRBJ1-6, with D unresolved. Trimming shortened V by 6 bases and J by 10 bases, and 16 bases separated the two germline ends. Germline V gene sequence: CDR1 WSHSY, CDR2 SAAADI. This CDR3 is built from 14 residues.

The chain employs TRBV5-1 and TRBJ2-1; TRBD2 matches 12 bases. This CDR3 comprises 15 residues. Germline trimming cut 2 bases from V and 9 bases from J; bases unmatched to any gene: 6. Germline V gene lookup returns CDR1 SGHRS and CDR2 YFSETQ. CDR3 loop: CASSFGLAGLSEQFF. The CDR3, as DNA: TGCGCCAGCAGCTTCGGACTAGCGGGACTTAGTGAGCAGTTCTTC.

The V call is TRBV6-4, the J call TRBJ1-1; D remains ambiguous. Trimming cost V 4 bases and J 5 bases, with 14 bases left between them. This CDR3 spans 14 amino acids. The germline V gene has CDR1 MRHNA and CDR2 SNTAGT. This CDR3 reads CASSAFAGITEAFF. CDR3 coding DNA: TGTGCCAGCAGTGCGTTCGCGGGAATAACTGAAGCTTTCTTT.

The J gene is TRBJ1-6, the V gene TRBV7-2; a weak D match, TRBD1 (6 bases). Germline lookup yields CDR1 SGHTA and CDR2 FQGNSA. V lost 3 bases, J lost 6 bases, and 15 bases lay in between. CDR3 length equals 16 residues. The CDR3 DNA reads as TGTGCCAGCAGCTTCCCGCGCCCACAGGGTAATTCACCCCTCCACTTT. Residues: CASSFPRPQGNSPLHF.

A word on this clone: A junction boundary mismatches the germline segment, possibly from a read error. The chain couples TRBV27 to TRBJ2-7; TRBD2 is a possible D gene (6 bases). CDR3 length: 16 residues. CDR1 and CDR2 from the germline V gene are MNHEY and SMNVEV (reference sequence). The CDR3 region is CASGLWRARRSYEQYF. The CDR3 coding sequence is TGTGCCAGCGGTTTATGGAGGGCCCGAAGGTCCTACGAGCAGTACTTC.

The V gene is TRBV2, the J gene TRBJ1-6, with TRBD1 identical over 8 bases. The V and J ends lost 6 bases and 8 bases, in that order; junction bases with no gene match: 3. Germline V gene data show CDR1 as SNHLY and CDR2 as FYNNEI. CDR3 length equals 13 residues. The CDR3 here is CASRVTGDSPLHF. For the CDR3, the DNA is TGTGCCAGCAGAGTGACAGGGGATTCACCCCTCCACTTT.

The chain joins TRBV5-1 to TRBJ1-6; 8 bases are shared with TRBD1. Germline values: CDR1 SGHRS, CDR2 YFSETQ. This CDR3 is built from 15 residues. V shed 4 bases, J shed 6 bases, and the junction held 6 bases outside the gene matches. The CDR3 sequence is CASSGMTGVNSPLHF. The CDR3 bases are TGCGCCAGCAGCGGAATGACAGGGGTTAATTCACCCCTCCACTTT.

V and J are TRBV11-2 and TRBJ2-1; D is uncertain. The germline V and J ends were trimmed by 5 bases and 0 bases, with 17 bases remaining between them. Germline V lookup: CDR1 SGHAT, CDR2 FQNNGV. This CDR3 is built from 17 residues. CDR3 amino acids: CASSARTTPSSYNEQFF. In nucleotides, the CDR3 is TGTGCCAGCAGCGCCCGGACGACCCCGAGCTCCTACAATGAGCAGTTCTTC.

The chain carries TRBV7-9 and TRBJ1-5; D gene ambiguous. Trimming pared 1 base from V and 7 bases from J, leaving 8 bases between. The CDR3 is 13 residues long. Germline V lookup: CDR1 SEHNR, CDR2 FQNEAQ (reference sequence). CDR3 nucleotide sequence: TGTGCCAGCAGCTTAGATGCGGGCCAGCCCCAGCATTTT. Amino acids: CASSLDAGQPQHF.

This chain uses TRBV11-2 with TRBJ2-7; D ambiguous. The V end lost 3 bases, the J end lost 7 bases, and 13 bases lay between the germline ends. The CDR3 extends over 13 amino acids. Per the germline V gene, CDR1 is SGHAT and CDR2 is FQNNGV. This chain's CDR3 is CASSFSLEWEQYF. The CDR3 bases are TGTGCCAGCAGCTTCTCACTGGAGTGGGAGCAGTACTTC.

The chain recombines TRBV10-3 with TRBJ2-3, with TRBD1 identical over 9 bases. Germline lookup yields CDR1 ENHRY and CDR2 SYGVKD. The ends lost 3 bases at V and 1 base at J; junction bases unmatched: 2. The CDR3 consists of 15 residues. CDR3 DNA sequence: TGTGCCATCAGTGAAACAGGGGGCGGCACAGATACGCAGTATTTT. Encoded protein: CAISETGGGTDTQYF.

V and J are TRBV28 and TRBJ1-2, with TRBD1 identical over 10 bases. This CDR3 is 16 amino acids long. With V trimmed by 2 bases and J by 2 bases, 5 bases remained unmatched. Germline CDR1 is MDHEN and CDR2 is SYDVKM. In DNA, the CDR3 is TGTGCCAGCAGTTTACCCCGGACAGGGGGGAACTATGGCTACACCTTC. Protein product: CASSLPRTGGNYGYTF.

The chain carries TRBV6-5 and TRBJ1-2; unclear D gene. This CDR3 is 13 amino acids long. V was clipped by 0 bases and J by 5 bases, with 7 bases between them. Germline lookup yields CDR1 MNHEY and CDR2 SVGAGI. The DNA for the CDR3 is TGTGCCAGCAGTTACTCAGGGAGATATGGCTACACCTTC. It translates to CASSYSGRYGYTF.

The rearrangement joins TRBV18 to TRBJ1-2; D is unresolved. The CDR3 is 14 amino acids. The ends were cut back, 4 bases at V and 2 bases at J, with 11 bases in the middle. In germline, CDR1 is KGHSH, CDR2 LQKENI. The CDR3 is CASSHGDLNYGYTF. CDR3 nucleotides: TGTGCCAGCTCACACGGCGACTTAAACTATGGCTACACCTTC.

The chain joins TRBV5-1 to TRBJ2-1, with 10 nucleotides matching TRBD2. The V gene's germline CDR1 is SGHRS and CDR2 YFSETQ. V was clipped by 4 bases and J by 9 bases; unmatched bases: 10. The CDR3 consists of 15 residues. The DNA of the CDR3 is TGCGCCAGCAGCGGGGGGACTAGCGCTGGTAGTGAGCAGTTCTTC. It codes for CASSGGTSAGSEQFF.

V usage is TRBV7-9 and J usage is TRBJ1-6, with unresolved D. This CDR3 has 16 residues. Germline V gene data show CDR1 as SEHNR and CDR2 as FQNEAQ (reference sequence). The V gene lost 1 base and the J gene lost 7 bases, with 14 bases spanning the gap. The DNA of the CDR3 is TGTGCCAGCAGCTTAGTAACCGGCAGTCCGAATTCACCCCTCCACTTT. Amino acid sequence: CASSLVTGSPNSPLHF.

The chain uses TRBV7-9 and TRBJ2-7; 7 positions match TRBD1. V lost 5 bases and J lost 9; bases outside the gene matches: 13. CDR1 and CDR2 from the germline V gene are SEHNR and FQNEAQ (reference sequence). The CDR3 has 14 residues. This CDR3 is CASSQRDSTLGQYF. The DNA of the CDR3 is TGTGCCAGCAGCCAACGGGACAGCACATTGGGGCAGTACTTC.